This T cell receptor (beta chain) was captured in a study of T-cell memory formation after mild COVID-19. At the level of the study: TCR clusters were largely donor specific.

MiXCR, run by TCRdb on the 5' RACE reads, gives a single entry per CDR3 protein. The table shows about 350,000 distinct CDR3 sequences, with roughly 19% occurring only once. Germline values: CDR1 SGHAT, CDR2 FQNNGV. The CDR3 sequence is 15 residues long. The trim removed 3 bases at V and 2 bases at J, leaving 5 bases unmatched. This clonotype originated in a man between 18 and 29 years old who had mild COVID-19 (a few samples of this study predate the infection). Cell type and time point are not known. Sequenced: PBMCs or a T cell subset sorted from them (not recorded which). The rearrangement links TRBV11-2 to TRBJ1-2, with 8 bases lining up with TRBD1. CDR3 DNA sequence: TGTGCCAGCAGCTTGGGGACAGGCCTAAACTATGGCTACACCTTC. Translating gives CASSLGTGLNYGYTF.